The 19 T cell receptor beta chains reported below all come from one sample, sequenced in a study of blood T cell repertoires in COVID-19. The assay was immunoSEQ multiplex PCR, and TCRdb's table has in-frame clones only and misses some. The sample consists of around 300,000 clones, approximately 83% of them appearing once. Material: peripheral blood. The receptors were sampled from a human donor in a cohort sampled during active COVID-19.

The chain joins TRBV18 to TRBJ1-4; 7 bases are shared with TRBD1. The germline V gene has CDR1 KGHSH and CDR2 LQKENI. Trimming removed 3 bases from V and 8 bases from J; junction bases left unmatched: 6. The CDR3 is made up of 14 amino acids. The CDR3 DNA is TGTGCCAGCTCACCCACTCAGGGGGACGAAAAACTGTTTTTT. It yields the protein CASSPTQGDEKLFF.

The V call is TRBV13, the J call TRBJ1-2; tentatively, D is TRBD1 (5 bases). V was clipped by 1 base and J by 7 bases, with 19 bases between them. CDR1 is PRHDT and CDR2 is FYEKMQ in the germline V gene (reference sequence). This CDR3 is 16 amino acids long. CDR3 in DNA: TGTGCCAGCAGCTTAGAGGCCTCTGACGGGGGTTTTGGCTACACCTTC. It translates to CASSLEASDGGFGYTF.

The chain carries TRBV18 and TRBJ1-5; D ambiguous. This CDR3 has 15 amino acids. Germline V gene lookup returns CDR1 KGHSH and CDR2 LQKENI. V was pared by 2 bases and J by 0 bases, with 8 bases between. CDR3 residues: CASSPSTNSNQPQHF. Written as DNA, the CDR3 is TGTGCCAGCTCACCAAGTACTAATAGCAATCAGCCCCAGCATTTT.

This clone was recorded once. The chain recombines TRBV11-3 with TRBJ2-1, with 7 bases matching TRBD2. The germline gives CDR1 SGHNT, CDR2 YENEEA. With V trimmed by 5 bases and J by 8 bases, 12 bases remained unmatched. The CDR3 contains 15 residues. This CDR3 is CASSPSSGRDDEQFF. Written as DNA, the CDR3 is TGTGCCAGCAGCCCCTCTAGCGGTCGCGACGATGAGCAGTTCTTC. The variable domain in full, completed from reference TRBV11-3 and TRBJ2-1, reads EAGVVQSPRYKIIEKKQPVAFWCNPISGHNTLYWYLQNLGQGPELLIRYENEEAVDDSQLPKDRFSAERLKGVDSTLKIQPAELGDSAVYLCASSPSSGRDDEQFFGPGTRLTVL.

The V gene is TRBV6-1, the J gene TRBJ1-4, with a possible D match to TRBD1 (5 bases). V was trimmed by 0 bases and J by 3 bases, leaving 11 bases between them. Germline values: CDR1 MNHNS, CDR2 SASEGT. There are 16 residues in the CDR3. The CDR3 region has the DNA TGTGCCAGCAGTGAAGCGGAGTTACAGGCTAATGAAAAACTGTTTTTT. Its translation is CASSEAELQANEKLFF.

The gene calls are TRBV20-1 and TRBJ1-1; D ambiguous. CDR3 length: 11 amino acids. With 6 bases removed from V and 6 bases from J, the gap between germline ends came to 11 bases. Germline V CDR1 and CDR2: DFQATT, SNEGSKA (reference sequence). In DNA form, the CDR3 reads TGCAGTGCCGGGATCGGGGCTGAAGCTTTCTTT. Translation: CSAGIGAEAFF.

V and J are TRBV27 and TRBJ2-2, with 13 bases fitting TRBD2. Germline V CDR1 and CDR2: MNHEY, SMNVEV (reference sequence). The CDR3 is 16 amino acids. The V and J ends lost 3 bases and 6 bases, in that order; junction bases with no gene match: 4. This chain's CDR3 is CASSFGGLAGSGELFF. Written as DNA, the CDR3 is TGTGCCAGCAGTTTCGGGGGACTAGCGGGATCCGGGGAGCTGTTTTTT.

V usage is TRBV6-1 and J usage is TRBJ2-7, with D possibly TRBD2 on 5 matching bases. V was pared by 2 bases and J by 2 bases, with 13 bases between. This CDR3 is built from 15 residues. The V gene's germline CDR1 is MNHNS and CDR2 SASEGT. The chain's CDR3 is CASSELWLAPYEQYF. The CDR3 DNA reads TGTGCCAGCAGTGAATTGTGGCTAGCTCCCTACGAGCAGTACTTC.

The chain joins TRBV18 to TRBJ2-1, with 8 bases identical to TRBD2. With 5 bases clipped from V and 2 bases from J, the junction kept 2 bases outside the gene matches. The germline V gene encodes CDR1 KGHSH and CDR2 LQKENI. This CDR3 has 14 residues. The DNA of the CDR3 is TGTGCCAGCTCAAAGGGACTAGCCTACAATGAGCAGTTCTTC. As protein: CASSKGLAYNEQFF.

The chain carries TRBV4-1 and TRBJ1-5; D call uncertain. CDR1 is MGHRA and CDR2 is YSYEKL in the germline V gene. V was trimmed by 3 bases and J by 0 bases, leaving 15 bases between them. The CDR3 has 17 residues. The DNA for the CDR3 is TGCGCCAGCAGCCATCCGGCGGGCAGGATTAGCAATCAGCCCCAGCATTTT. Protein: CASSHPAGRISNQPQHF.

The chain couples TRBV28 to TRBJ2-5, with D maybe TRBD2 (7 bases). Germline CDR1 is MDHEN and CDR2 is SYDVKM. The CDR3 sequence is 16 residues long. The V end was cut by 8 bases, the J end by 1 base, with 20 bases between. The CDR3 is CASGPGVGRGQETQYF. The CDR3, as DNA: TGTGCCAGCGGACCAGGGGTTGGGAGGGGCCAAGAGACCCAGTACTTC.

This chain joins TRBV25-1 and TRBJ2-1; D uncertain. Germline V gene lookup returns CDR1 MGHDK and CDR2 SYGVNS. There are 12 residues in the CDR3. The V and J ends lost 7 bases and 7 bases respectively, with 11 bases between them. CDR3 loop: CASKTEVNEQFF. CDR3 sequence (DNA): TGTGCCAGCAAAACAGAAGTGAATGAGCAGTTCTTC.

The rearrangement joins TRBV28 to TRBJ2-3, with TRBD2 matching over 7 bases. There are 13 residues in the CDR3. Germline V gene lookup returns CDR1 MDHEN and CDR2 SYDVKM. V shed 6 bases and J 5 bases; nucleotides not matched to a gene: 5. CDR3 in DNA: TGTGCCAGCAGCAGGGTAGCGGGAGATACGCAGTATTTT. Amino acids: CASSRVAGDTQYF. Variable domain in full (rest from reference TRBV28 and TRBJ2-3): DVKVTQSSRYLVKRTGEKVFLECVQDMDHENMFWYRQDPGLGLRLIYFSYDVKMKEKGDIPEGYSVSREKKERFSLILESASTNQTSMYLCASSRVAGDTQYFGPGTRLTVL.

The rearrangement joins TRBV6-5 to TRBJ1-4, with D perhaps matching TRBD1 (6 bases). This CDR3 contains 14 residues. V was shortened by 10 bases and J by 2 bases, with 14 bases between the two germline ends. Germline-derived CDR1 and CDR2 are MNHEY and SVGAGI. In nucleotides, the CDR3 is TGTGCCACTAAGACAGGAAGCACTAATGAAAAACTGTTTTTT. Translation gives CATKTGSTNEKLFF.

This sequence joins TRBV29-1 and TRBJ1-1, with 10 nucleotides matching TRBD1. CDR3 length: 13 amino acids. Germline V gene sequence: CDR1 SQVTM, CDR2 ANQGSEA. V lost 6 bases to trimming and J lost 6 bases; unmatched junction nucleotides: 7. The CDR3 region is CSVRTGGIPEAFF. Written as DNA, the CDR3 is TGCAGCGTCCGGACAGGGGGAATTCCTGAAGCTTTCTTT.

With regard to this clone: Other DNA sequences in the same sample also yield this CDR3. The chain couples TRBV19 to TRBJ2-5; TRBD1 is a possible D gene (6 bases). Germline CDR1 LNHDA, CDR2 SQIVND (reference sequence). V lost 6 bases, J lost 0 bases, and 14 bases lay in between. The CDR3 extends over 15 amino acids. As DNA, the CDR3 is TGTGCCAGTAGCCCTGGGGGCAGTTACCAAGAGACCCAGTACTTC. It specifies CASSPGGSYQETQYF.

The chain is built from TRBV5-5 and TRBJ1-2; D not resolved. This CDR3 spans 13 amino acids. V lost 4 bases to trimming and J lost 4 bases, with 11 bases between them. CDR1 and CDR2 from the germline V gene are SGHKS and YYEKEE (reference sequence). CDR3 amino acids: CASSNAQVYGYTF. The CDR3 coding sequence is TGTGCCAGCAGCAACGCCCAGGTCTATGGCTACACCTTC.

The V and J genes are TRBV28 and TRBJ1-2; D remains unclear. In germline, CDR1 is MDHEN, CDR2 SYDVKM. Trimming stripped 2 bases from V and 1 base from J, with 17 bases between. The CDR3 length is 17 residues. The CDR3 nucleotides are TGTGCCAGCAGTTTAGCCCCTAGCCGGGGAGTTAACTATGGCTACACCTTC. This gives the protein CASSLAPSRGVNYGYTF.

V is TRBV5-5 and J is TRBJ2-7; 12 bases agree with TRBD2. V dropped 0 bases and J dropped 4; count of bases not matched to a gene: 11. Germline V gene lookup returns CDR1 SGHKS and CDR2 YYEKEE (reference sequence). There are 18 residues in the CDR3. The CDR3 DNA follows: TGTGCCAGCAGCTTGGCCGCTAGCGGGAGGGCCGGATGGTACGAGCAGTACTTC. This gives the protein CASSLAASGRAGWYEQYF. Together with reference TRBV5-5 and TRBJ2-7, the CDR3 gives the full variable domain: DAGVTQSPTHLIKTRGQQVTLRCSPISGHKSVSWYQQVLGQGPQFIFQYYEKEERGRGNFPDRFSARQFPNYSSELNVNALLLGDSALYLCASSLAASGRAGWYEQYFGPGTRLTVT.